Listed below are T cell receptor beta chains from one sample, sequenced in a study of identical twins. TCRdb ran MiXCR on the 5' RACE reads and lists one entry per CDR3 protein. The sample shows approximately 620,000 distinct CDR3 sequences, 8.6% of them seen only once. The data were also submitted as part of a second study, on yellow fever vaccine responses in identical twins.

The sequencing sample was made of PBMCs. The receptors here all came from a woman under 30 in good health. The CDR3 runs from the conserved cysteine through the conserved F or W. Fields, in order: J gene, clone size, V gene, D gene, CDR3 DNA, CDR3 protein. A D gene is named only where the DNA matches it firmly. Some rows have no size entry. The others give once, few or many, or a class for an expanded clone.

>TRBJ2-1|many|TRBV7-3|NA
TGTGCCAGCAGCTTAACCTTTCGGGCGCCCTACAATGAGCAGTTCTTC
CASSLTFRAPYNEQFF
>TRBJ2-5|few|TRBV18|NA
TGTGCCAGCACACGGGAAGGCCGGGGAGAGACCCAGTACTTC
CASTREGRGETQYF
>TRBJ2-3|few|TRBV6-1|NA
TGTGCCAGCAGTAAAGACCGGCCCACAGATACGCAGTATTTT
CASSKDRPTDTQYF
>TRBJ2-5|NA|TRBV6-1|NA
TGTCCTATGACGTCGCCGGGGGAGACCCAGTACTTC
CPMTSPGETQYF
>TRBJ2-7|NA|TRBV4-1|TRBD2
TGCGCCAGCAGCCAAGGGACTAGTGCGGCCTACGAGCAGTACTTC
CASSQGTSAAYEQYF
>TRBJ2-3|many|TRBV12-3/TRBV12-4|TRBD2
TGTGCCAGCAGTAACGCGGGAGGCCTCGGAGATACGCAGTATTTT
CASSNAGGLGDTQYF
>TRBJ2-7|many|TRBV28|TRBD1
TGTGCCAGCAGTTCGACAGGGATCTACGAGCAGTACTTC
CASSSTGIYEQYF
>TRBJ2-7|NA|TRBV20-1|NA
TGCAGTGCTAGGTCGTCCGAGCCCGGACGGTGGGGTTACTACGAGCAGTACTTC
CSARSSEPGRWGYYEQYF
>TRBJ2-5|few|TRBV7-2|NA
TGTGCCAGCAGCTTAGGGGTGGGTCGGGAGAGACAAGAGACCCAGTACTTC
CASSLGVGRERQETQYF
>TRBJ2-7|NA|TRBV25-1|NA
TGTGCCAGCAGTGCTTTAGAGGAGGACGAGCAGTACTTC
CASSALEEDEQYF
>TRBJ2-7|few|TRBV6-2/TRBV6-3|TRBD2
TGTGCCAGCAGTTATGCGGGAGGGAGAGACGAGCAGTACTTC
CASSYAGGRDEQYF
>TRBJ2-5|many|TRBV14|NA
TGTGCCAGCAGCCACCTCGTTCAAGAGACCCAGTACTTC
CASSHLVQETQYF
>TRBJ2-7|NA|TRBV24-1|NA
TGTGCCACCAGTGATTTGCAGGAGAAGGGCAAAGGCTACGAGCAGTACTTC
CATSDLQEKGKGYEQYF
>TRBJ1-2|few|TRBV25-1|NA
TGTGCCAGCAGTGAAAGCGTAGGGGGATTCAGCTACACCTTC
CASSESVGGFSYTF
>TRBJ1-5|many|TRBV12-3/TRBV12-4|NA
TGTGCCAGCAGTTTAACACAGTTTCGCAATCAGCCCCAGCATTTT
CASSLTQFRNQPQHF
>TRBJ2-3|many|TRBV12-3/TRBV12-4|NA
TGTGCCAGCAGGTTGGGGGGGCGCACAGATACGCAGTATTTT
CASRLGGRTDTQYF
>TRBJ2-2|NA|TRBV2|NA
TGTGCCAGCAGTGAGAATAGCTCCCCATCCGGGGAGCTGTTTTTT
CASSENSSPSGELFF
>TRBJ2-2|few|TRBV20-1|NA
TGCAGTGCTGAAAACAGGGTGGGGGAGCTGTTTTTT
CSAENRVGELFF
>TRBJ2-2|few|TRBV3-1|NA
TGTGCCAGCAGCCAAGACCCTTGGGAGACGGACGCCGGGGAGCTGTTTTTT
CASSQDPWETDAGELFF
>TRBJ1-1|few|TRBV20-1|NA
TGCAGTGCTAGAGTAAGGACAGATAACACTGAAGCTTTCTTT
CSARVRTDNTEAFF
>TRBJ1-1|NA|TRBV6-1|NA
TGTGCCAGCCATAAAGGAACTACGGGTGAAGCTTTCTTT
CASHKGTTGEAFF
>TRBJ1-3|NA|TRBV5-1|NA
TGCGCCAGCAGCCCTGGACAAACTGGAAACACCATATATTTT
CASSPGQTGNTIYF
>TRBJ2-7|many|TRBV3-1|NA
TGTGCCAGCAGCCAAGCCCCGACACATTTCGGACCCTACGAGCAGTACTTC
CASSQAPTHFGPYEQYF
>TRBJ2-7|NA|TRBV23-1|TRBD1
TGCGCCAGCAGTCAATCGAAGGGACAGAGCTCCTACGAGCAGTACTTC
CASSQSKGQSSYEQYF
>TRBJ2-2|many|TRBV7-2|TRBD2
TGTGCCAGCAGCTTATTTGGGGGGGACACCGGGGAGCTGTTTTTT
CASSLFGGDTGELFF
>TRBJ2-7|NA|TRBV7-2|NA
TGTGCCAGCAGCTCCGAGGACTATTGGTACGAGCAGTACTTC
CASSSEDYWYEQYF
>TRBJ2-1|few|TRBV29-1|NA
TGCAGCCACCGTTCAGGTCTGGATGAGCAGTTCTTC
CSHRSGLDEQFF
>TRBJ2-5|many|TRBV5-1|NA
TGCGCCAGCAGCTTGTCCCCAGGGATTGAGAGTTTC
CASSLSPGIESF
>TRBJ2-7|many|TRBV10-3|TRBD2
TGTGCCATCAGTGAATCTCCAGCTAGCGGGGGCTACGAGCAGTACTTC
CAISESPASGGYEQYF
>TRBJ2-3|few|TRBV9|TRBD2
TGTGCCAGCAGCGTTTCGGGCAGGGCTAGCGGGGGTTGGGATACGCAGTATTTT
CASSVSGRASGGWDTQYF
>TRBJ2-1|many|TRBV29-1|TRBD2
TGCAGCGTTGAGGGCGGGAGGGCAATCAACTACAATGAGCAGTTCTTC
CSVEGGRAINYNEQFF